Included here is one T cell receptor (beta chain) sequence, with context. V was pared by 3 bases and J by 1 base, with 6 bases between. The CDR3 is 12 residues long. The germline gives CDR1 SQVTM, CDR2 ANQGSEA. The data are from a study of beta chain features in type 1 diabetes. What was sequenced were expressed TCRB transcripts, since all of the isolated RNA had been reverse transcribed. Assay: immunoSEQ multiplex PCR; the TCRdb copy retains only in-frame clones and omits some. Of some 150,000 clones listed, about a tenth were seen once; the top ten hold approximately 0.65%. The rearrangement links TRBV29-1 to TRBJ1-1; no firm D call. The source material was central memory CD4+ T cells from blood. The sequence derives from a woman in her forties in good health. This CDR3 reads CSVDRRNTEAFF. In DNA form, the CDR3 reads TGCAGCGTTGATAGAAGGAACACTGAAGCTTTCTTT.